This T cell receptor beta chain was sequenced during a study of cytotoxic CD8 clonotypes in ibrutinib-treated CLL. Across the study: Partial responses totalled approximately 25 and complete responses 2; after median roughly 64 months, about 14 remained remitted and about twelve progressed.

V lost 7 bases, J lost 4 bases, and 19 bases lay in between. Germline CDR1 MNHEY, CDR2 SVGAGI. This CDR3 comprises 15 residues. Overall study findings and caveats: Clonality showed a rise at ibrutinib response that reversed toward baseline at progression. Public clonotypes showed up rarely, and on treatment they shrank or held steady.

Details on this clone: Its antigen is not known.

Data came from immunoSEQ multiplex PCR; TCRdb stores just in-frame clones and leaves some out. The table has about 140,000 clones, around 81% seen once. The TCR comes from a human donor with chronic lymphocytic leukemia. The material was PBMCs, obtained after 36 months of ibrutinib treatment. The chain uses TRBV6-5 and TRBJ1-2, with D tentatively TRBD1 (5 bases). This CDR3 is CASNRVGREAYGYTF. CDR3 in DNA: TGTGCCAGCAATAGGGTGGGACGAGAAGCCTATGGCTACACCTTC.